This T cell receptor beta chain was found in a study of T cell responses to AZD1222 COVID-19 vaccine (dated by TCRdb to about 2021). With regard to the full study: A total of 233 trial participants underwent TCR sequencing, of whom about 210 had received two doses of AZD1222 and approximately 26 had received two doses of the MenACWY control vaccine. Enrollment into the trials was organized by age into subgroups of 18-55, 56-69 and 70-plus years, and those subgroups contained roughly 160, 29 and 62 TCR-sequenced participants, respectively. Study-level results and caveats: Because no day 14 peak-response samples were available, repertoires were characterized only after the peak T cell response. After two AZD1222 doses, spike-specific TCR breadth and depth were significantly higher than at day 0 and than in MenACWY recipients. Participants were mostly white British, with more females than males. The authors suggested clonal diversity may have been underestimated. Vaccine-associated CD4 TCRs spanned the whole spike protein, with dominant responses in regions 160-218 and 743-854. In the small 56-69-year group, the increase in depth fell short of significance, most likely because of low power. Conclusions about previously exposed vaccinees are limited because only a handful of AZD1222 recipients were SARS-CoV-2 seropositive at baseline. Nearly half of unique spike-specific TCRs reportedly recognized epitopes outside regions mutated in the B.1.351 and B.1.1.7 variants.

The sample's time point label, in plain terms: about 28 days (+/-7) after the second vaccine dose. AZD1222 recipients with second doses at about 4 weeks or about 12 weeks were pooled, because spike-specific TCR depth and breadth did not differ between schedules. Vaccinee samples came from UK trials COV001 and COV002, including a single-blind randomized controlled phase 2/3 trial of AZD1222 (ChAdOx1 nCoV-19) in healthy adults. For TCRbeta chain sequencing, PBMC samples were collected from trial participants at day 0 and at day 28 after the second dose. The CDR3 regions of human TCRbeta chains were analyzed by immunosequencing. Per the original workflow: Repertoire TCRs were checked for matches against a reference library of SARS-CoV-2-specific TCRs that had been generated using the MIRA antigen-specificity platform. Breadth was defined as the fraction of unique TCRs that were SARS-CoV-2-associated. Depth was defined as the fraction of total T cells that were SARS-CoV-2-associated. Using the MIRA data, every spike-specific TCR was mapped to the spike region that the TCR reacted to and assigned to either a CD4 or a CD8 class. Log10-transformed breadth and depth values were compared by one-way ANOVA with Sidak's multiple comparisons tests. As stored in TCRdb, this immuneACCESS dataset retains in-frame rearrangements with V and J assigned. A fraction of the clones does not appear; measured against another copy, unresolved V genes explain less than half of the discrepancy, and the remainder lacks a known reason. D and trimming come from the DNA, and the V and J calls and clone size come from that table. This sample has over 110,000 clones in its table, and roughly nine tenths of those were observed once. The top ten hold roughly 10% of the sample.

A word on this clone: The clone's antigen remains unknown. No base quality information exists; no much larger clone differs at one position.

The sequence derives from an adult who received the AZD1222 COVID-19 vaccine. The sample consisted of peripheral blood, taken 28 days after the second AZD1222 dose.

At the DNA level, the sequence is TGTGCCAGCAGTTACGGGCCCACAGGGGCGGGAGGGCCCCAGCATTTT. Translated, it gives CASSYGPTGAGGPQHF. The chain is assembled from TRBV6-5 and TRBJ1-5; 7 central nucleotides agree with TRBD1. Germline trimming amounts to 2 bases on V and 9 bases on J, with 13 as the count of junction bases outside the gene matches. The germline V gene supplies CDR1 MNHEY and CDR2 SVGAGI. Spanning cysteine to phenylalanine, the CDR3 consists of 16 amino acids. The only DNA kept is the CDR3, 48 bases in frame from the first base.